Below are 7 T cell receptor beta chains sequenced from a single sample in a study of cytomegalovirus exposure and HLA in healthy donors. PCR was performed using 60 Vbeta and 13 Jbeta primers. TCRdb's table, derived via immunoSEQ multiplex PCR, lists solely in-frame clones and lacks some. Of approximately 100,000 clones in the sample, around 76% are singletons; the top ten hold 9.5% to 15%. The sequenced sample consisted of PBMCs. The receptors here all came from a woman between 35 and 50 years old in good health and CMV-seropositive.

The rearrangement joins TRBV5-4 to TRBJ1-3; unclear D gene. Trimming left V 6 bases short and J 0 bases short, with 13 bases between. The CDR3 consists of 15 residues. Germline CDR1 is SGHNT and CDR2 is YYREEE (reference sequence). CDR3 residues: CASTPDTSSGNTIYF. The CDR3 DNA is TGTGCCAGCACCCCAGACACCTCCTCTGGAAACACCATATATTTT.

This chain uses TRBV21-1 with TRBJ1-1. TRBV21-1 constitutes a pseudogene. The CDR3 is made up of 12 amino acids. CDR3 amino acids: CASSRGGNEAFF. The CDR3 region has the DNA TGTGCCAGCAGCCGGGGGGGGAATGAAGCTTTCTTT.

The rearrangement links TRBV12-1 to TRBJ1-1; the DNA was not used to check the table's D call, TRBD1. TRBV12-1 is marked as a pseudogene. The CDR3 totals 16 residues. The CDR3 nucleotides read TGTGCCAGCAGCCCACCCAGACAGGGGGCGAGAACTGAAGCTTTCTTT. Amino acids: CASSPPRQGARTEAFF.

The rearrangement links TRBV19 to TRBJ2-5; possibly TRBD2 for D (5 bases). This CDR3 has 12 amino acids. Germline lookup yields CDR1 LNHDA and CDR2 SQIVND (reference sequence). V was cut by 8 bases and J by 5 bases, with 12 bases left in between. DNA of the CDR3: TGTGCCAGTGAAACTAGGGCGGAGACCCAGTACTTC. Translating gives CASETRAETQYF.

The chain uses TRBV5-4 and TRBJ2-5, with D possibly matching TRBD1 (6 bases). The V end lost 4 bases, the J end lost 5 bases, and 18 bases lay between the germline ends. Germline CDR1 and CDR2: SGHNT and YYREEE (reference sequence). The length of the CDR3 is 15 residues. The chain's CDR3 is CASSPRRRQVETQYF. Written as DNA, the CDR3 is TGTGCCAGCAGCCCCAGGAGGAGACAGGTGGAGACCCAGTACTTC. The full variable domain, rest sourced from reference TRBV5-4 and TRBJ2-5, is ETGVTQSPTHLIKTRGQQVTLRCSSQSGHNTVSWYQQALGQGPQFIFQYYREEENGRGNFPPRFSGLQFPNYSSELNVNALELDDSALYLCASSPRRRQVETQYFGPGTRLLVL.

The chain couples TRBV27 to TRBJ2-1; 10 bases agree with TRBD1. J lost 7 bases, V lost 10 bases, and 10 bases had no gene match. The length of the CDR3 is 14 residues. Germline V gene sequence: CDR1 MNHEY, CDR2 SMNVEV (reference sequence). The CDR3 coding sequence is TGTGCCACCCTCCCGGGACAGGGGTGGAATGAGCAGTTCTTC. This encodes CATLPGQGWNEQFF.

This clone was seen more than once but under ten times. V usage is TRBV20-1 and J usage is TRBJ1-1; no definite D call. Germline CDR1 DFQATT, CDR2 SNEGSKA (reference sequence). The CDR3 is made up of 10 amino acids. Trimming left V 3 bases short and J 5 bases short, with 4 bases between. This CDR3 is CSASGTEAFF. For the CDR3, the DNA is TGCAGTGCTAGCGGGACTGAAGCTTTCTTT.